The rows below give T cell receptor beta chains drawn from one sample of a study of OX40 agonist ivuxolimab in advanced cancers. Produced via immunoSEQ multiplex PCR; TCRdb's table is partial and in-frame only. The table lists around 76,000 clones, about 88% of them singletons, with under 15% in the top ten. Material: CD4+ or CD8+ T cells sorted from blood, obtained in a trial of the OX40 agonist ivuxolimab. These receptors were obtained from an adult with an advanced solid tumor such as melanoma, head and neck, liver or kidney cancer. Both conserved end residues are part of each CDR3. The order of the fields is D gene, clone size, J gene, V gene, CDR3 DNA, CDR3 protein. A D gene is named only where the DNA matches it firmly. For some rows the clone size is stated as once, few or many, or as a class when expanded; others skip it.

D: TRBD2; size: -; J: TRBJ2-2; V: TRBV6-5; DNA: TGTGCCAGCAGTTACGCGGGGGGGCTCACCGGGGAGCTGTTTTTT; CDR3: CASSYAGGLTGELFF
D: TRBD1; size: -; J: TRBJ1-1; V: TRBV6-5; DNA: TGTGCCAGCAGTCCAGAGACAGGGGGAGGCACTGAAGCTTTCTTT; CDR3: CASSPETGGGTEAFF
D: -; size: -; J: TRBJ1-1; V: TRBV4-1; DNA: TGCGCCAGCAGCCAAGATCCCGGGCCCGGTGGTGAAGCTTTCTTT; CDR3: CASSQDPGPGGEAFF
D: TRBD1; size: -; J: TRBJ2-7; V: TRBV11-2; DNA: TGTGCCAGCAGCTCACGAGGGACAGGGGGTTCGGAGCAGTACTTC; CDR3: CASSSRGTGGSEQYF
D: TRBD1; size: -; J: TRBJ2-1; V: TRBV5-1; DNA: TGCGCCAGCAGCAAGGGACAGGTTATCGATGAGCAGTTCTTC; CDR3: CASSKGQVIDEQFF
D: -; size: few; J: TRBJ2-7; V: TRBV12-5; DNA: TGTGCTAGTGGTTTAGGGTCAGCCTACGAGCAGTACTTC; CDR3: CASGLGSAYEQYF
D: -; size: -; J: TRBJ1-2; V: TRBV19; DNA: TGTGCCAGTAGTATTTTTTCTATTCCAGCTAACTATGGCTACACCTTC; CDR3: CASSIFSIPANYGYTF
D: -; size: -; J: TRBJ2-7; V: TRBV5-6; DNA: TGTGCCAGCAGCTTGGGTAGAAACTCCTACGAGCAGTACTTC; CDR3: CASSLGRNSYEQYF
D: TRBD2; size: -; J: TRBJ2-1; V: TRBV7-9; DNA: TGTGCCAGCAGCTCCCTAGCGGGAGGTTTATATGAGCAGTTCTTC; CDR3: CASSSLAGGLYEQFF
D: TRBD1; size: -; J: TRBJ1-1; V: TRBV4-1; DNA: TGCGCCAGCAGCCCGGGACAGGCAATGGGAACTGAAGCTTTCTTT; CDR3: CASSPGQAMGTEAFF
D: TRBD1; size: -; J: TRBJ2-1; V: TRBV19; DNA: TGTGCCAGTAGAGCTAATCAGGGGGCTTACGCCTACAATGAGCAGTTCTTC; CDR3: CASRANQGAYAYNEQFF
D: TRBD1; size: -; J: TRBJ2-5; V: TRBV4-1; DNA: TGCGCCAGCAGCCAAGAAGGGACAGGGGGTAGGACTCGACAAGAGACCCAGTACTTC; CDR3: CASSQEGTGGRTRQETQYF
D: -; size: -; J: TRBJ2-3; V: TRBV15; DNA: TGTGCCACCAGCAGAGACGACAGGGTCCTGGCGGGAGCAGATACGCAGTATTTT; CDR3: CATSRDDRVLAGADTQYF
D: TRBD2; size: -; J: TRBJ2-1; V: TRBV28; DNA: TGTGCCAGCAGTTACCCCGGCCGGGGGGATGAGCAGTTCTTC; CDR3: CASSYPGRGDEQFF
D: -; size: -; J: TRBJ2-2; V: TRBV5-6; DNA: TGTGCCAGCAGCCCTCTAGGGGGGAACACCGGGGAGCTGTTTTTT; CDR3: CASSPLGGNTGELFF
D: -; size: -; J: TRBJ2-2; V: TRBV5-1; DNA: TGCGCCAGCTCCCCTCGAACCGGGGAGCTGTTTTTT; CDR3: CASSPRTGELFF
D: TRBD2; size: -; J: TRBJ2-1; V: TRBV5-1; DNA: TGCGCCAGCAGCTTCCTAAGCCTAGCGGGCACCTACAATGAGCAGTTCTTC; CDR3: CASSFLSLAGTYNEQFF
D: -; size: -; J: TRBJ2-1; V: TRBV21-1; DNA: TGTGCCAGCAGCCCACCGGGACAGGGTTACAATGAGCAGTTCTTC; CDR3: CASSPPGQGYNEQFF
D: -; size: -; J: TRBJ1-1; V: TRBV28; DNA: TGTGCCAGCAGTTTCGCGAACACTGAAGCTTTCTTT; CDR3: CASSFANTEAFF
D: -; size: -; J: TRBJ2-7; V: TRBV4-2; DNA: TGTGCCAGCAGCCAAGATCGGTTAGGTACCTACGAGCAGTACTTC; CDR3: CASSQDRLGTYEQYF
D: TRBD2; size: -; J: TRBJ2-3; V: TRBV5-4; DNA: TGTGCCAGCAGCCTCCAAGCGGGAGGGGGCCCAGATACGCAGTATTTT; CDR3: CASSLQAGGGPDTQYF
D: TRBD1; size: -; J: TRBJ1-5; V: TRBV19; DNA: TGTGCCAGTAGTCCCGGACAGGCCTGGGATGTTCCCCAGCATTTT; CDR3: CASSPGQAWDVPQHF
D: TRBD2; size: -; J: TRBJ2-3; V: TRBV28; DNA: TGTGCCAGCACCGACAGCGGGGCGGACAGCACAGATACGCAGTATTTT; CDR3: CASTDSGADSTDTQYF
D: TRBD1; size: -; J: TRBJ1-5; V: TRBV5-1; DNA: TGCGCCAGCAGTCCAGGGGGCGGCTATAGCAATCAGCCCCAGCATTTT; CDR3: CASSPGGGYSNQPQHF
D: -; size: few; J: TRBJ2-7; V: TRBV7-9; DNA: TGTGCCAGCAGCGGCACCAGAGTCGAGCAGTACTTC; CDR3: CASSGTRVEQYF
D: -; size: -; J: TRBJ1-1; V: TRBV11-3; DNA: TGTGCCAGCAGCTTAGTTGGGGACACTGAAGCTTTCTTT; CDR3: CASSLVGDTEAFF
D: -; size: -; J: TRBJ2-3; V: TRBV27; DNA: TGTGCCAGCAGTTTATCGCCAGGTTACACAGATACGCAGTATTTT; CDR3: CASSLSPGYTDTQYF
D: -; size: -; J: TRBJ2-1; V: TRBV10-3; DNA: TGTGCCATCAGTGAGTCTGGGTCCTACAATGAGCAGTTCTTC; CDR3: CAISESGSYNEQFF